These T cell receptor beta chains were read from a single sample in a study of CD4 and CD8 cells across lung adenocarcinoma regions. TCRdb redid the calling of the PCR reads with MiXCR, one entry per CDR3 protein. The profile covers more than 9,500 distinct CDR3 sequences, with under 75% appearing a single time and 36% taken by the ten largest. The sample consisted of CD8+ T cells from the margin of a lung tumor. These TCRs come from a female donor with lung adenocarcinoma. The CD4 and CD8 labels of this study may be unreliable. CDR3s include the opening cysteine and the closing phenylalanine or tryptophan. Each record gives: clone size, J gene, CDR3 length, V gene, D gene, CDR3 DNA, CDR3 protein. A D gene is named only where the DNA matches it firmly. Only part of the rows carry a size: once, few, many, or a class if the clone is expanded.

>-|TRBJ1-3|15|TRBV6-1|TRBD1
TGTGCCAGCAAAGGGGGACAGTACTCTGGAAACACCATATATTTT
CASKGGQYSGNTIYF
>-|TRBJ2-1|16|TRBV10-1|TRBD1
TGCGCCAGCGGGACAGGGGCGACAAGCTCCTACAATGAGCAGTTCTTC
CASGTGATSSYNEQFF
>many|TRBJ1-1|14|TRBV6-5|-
TGTGCCAGCAGTTTTTTGGACAGGAACACTGAAGCTTTCTTT
CASSFLDRNTEAFF
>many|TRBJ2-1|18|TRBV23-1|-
TGCGCCAGCAGTCCAATGTGCCCGGGGGCAGGGGTAGGATGCGAGCAGTTCTTC
CASSPMCPGAGVGCEQFF
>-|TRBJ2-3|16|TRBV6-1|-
TGTGCCAGCCGTGTCTCGGGGCTGCCAGCCAAAGATATTCAGTACTTT
CASRVSGLPAKDIQYF
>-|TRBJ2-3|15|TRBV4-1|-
TGCGCCAGCAGCCCCATCGAGGATAGCGGAGATACGCAGTATTTT
CASSPIEDSGDTQYF
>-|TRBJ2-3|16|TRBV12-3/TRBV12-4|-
TGTGCCAGCAGTTTAGGAGCACAGCTTGACGTGGATACGCAGTATTTT
CASSLGAQLDVDTQYF
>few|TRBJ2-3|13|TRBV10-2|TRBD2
TGCGCCAGCAGGATTTCTAGCGGAGATACGCAGTATTTT
CASRISSGDTQYF
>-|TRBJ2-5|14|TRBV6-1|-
TGTGCGGGGCTCGGGGGCCGGGACCAAAAGACCCAGTACTTC
CAGLGGRDQKTQYF
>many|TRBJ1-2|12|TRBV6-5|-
TGTGCCAGCAGTTACTCGGGGGGCGGCTACACCTTC
CASSYSGGGYTF
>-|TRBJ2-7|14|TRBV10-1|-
TGCGCCAGCAGTGAGGGGGACTCGATTTACGAGCAGTACTTC
CASSEGDSIYEQYF
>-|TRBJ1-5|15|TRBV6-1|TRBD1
TGTGCCAGCAAGGCGAGAAACAGGGGTGATCAGCCCCAGCATTTT
CASKARNRGDQPQHF
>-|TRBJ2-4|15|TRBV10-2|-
TGCGCCAGCAGAGATCGGGCGGGGGCCAAAGACATTCAGTACTTC
CASRDRAGAKDIQYF
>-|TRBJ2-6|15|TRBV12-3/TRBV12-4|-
TGTGCCAGCAGTTTATGGGGTACTGGGGCCAACGTCCTGACTTTC
CASSLWGTGANVLTF
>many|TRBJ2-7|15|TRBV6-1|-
TGTGCCAGCAGCGAGGTATCGGACACCTCCTACGAGCAGTACTTC
CASSEVSDTSYEQYF
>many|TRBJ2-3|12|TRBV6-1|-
TGTGCCAGCAGTGGGACAGCGGATACGCAGTATTTT
CASSGTADTQYF
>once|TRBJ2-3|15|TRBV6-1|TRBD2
TGTGCCAGCAGCCTAGCGGGAGGGTACACAGATACGCAGTATTTT
CASSLAGGYTDTQYF
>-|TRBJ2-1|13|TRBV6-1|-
TGTGCCAGCAAGGCCGGGCTATACAATGAGCAGTTCTTC
CASKAGLYNEQFF
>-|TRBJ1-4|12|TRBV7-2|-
TGTGCCAGCAGCTTGGACCGTGAAAAACTGTTTTTT
CASSLDREKLFF
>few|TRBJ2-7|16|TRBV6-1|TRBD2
TGTGCCAGCAGTGAAGGGCCCCTGACTAGCGGCTACGAGCAGTACTTC
CASSEGPLTSGYEQYF
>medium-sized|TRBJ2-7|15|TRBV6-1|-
TGTGCCAGCAGTGAACCAGGACAGAGCTCCTACGAGCAGTACTTC
CASSEPGQSSYEQYF
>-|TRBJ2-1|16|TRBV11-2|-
TGTGCCAGCAGCTTAGGGGGCCCACGAGCTGTCGTTGAGCAGTTCTTC
CASSLGGPRAVVEQFF
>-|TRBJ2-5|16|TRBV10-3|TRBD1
TGTGCCTCCCAAACGCGGGACAGGGGAGAAAGAGCGACCCAGTACTTC
CASQTRDRGERATQYF
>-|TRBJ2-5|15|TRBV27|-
TGTGCCAGCAGTTCGGCCAGGGAGTGGATAGAGACCCAGTACTTC
CASSSAREWIETQYF
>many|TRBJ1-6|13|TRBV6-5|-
TGTGCCAGCAGTTTCTTCATAAATTCACCCCTCCACTTT
CASSFFINSPLHF
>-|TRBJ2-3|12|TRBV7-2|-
TGTGCCAGCAGCTTTTACACAGATACGCAGTATTTT
CASSFYTDTQYF
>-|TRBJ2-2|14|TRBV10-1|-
TGCGCCAGCAGTTCGGGAGATTTCACCGGGGAGCTGTTTTTT
CASSSGDFTGELFF
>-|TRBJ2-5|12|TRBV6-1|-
TGTGCCAGCAGGTTTAATCGTGAGGAGCAGTACTTC
CASRFNREEQYF
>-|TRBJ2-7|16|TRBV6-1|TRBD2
TGTGCCAGCAGTGAAGCCCTTGGACTAGGGATTAACGAGCAGTACTTC
CASSEALGLGINEQYF
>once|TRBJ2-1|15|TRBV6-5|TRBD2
TGTGCCAGCAGTTCATCGGGAGGCACCTACAATGAGCAGTTCTTC
CASSSSGGTYNEQFF
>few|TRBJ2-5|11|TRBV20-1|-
TGCAGTGGGCAGGGTCAAGAGACCCAGTACTTC
CSGQGQETQYF
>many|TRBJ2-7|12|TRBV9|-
TGTGCCAGCAGCGTAGTTGGCGGCGAGCAGTACTTC
CASSVVGGEQYF
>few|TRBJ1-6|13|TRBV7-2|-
TGTGCCAGCAGCTTAGACAGCAATTCACCCCTCCACTTT
CASSLDSNSPLHF
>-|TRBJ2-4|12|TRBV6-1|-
TGTGCCAGCAGTGTAGGGAAAAACATTCAGTACTTC
CASSVGKNIQYF
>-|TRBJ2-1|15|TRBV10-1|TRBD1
TGCGCCAGCAGTGACGGGGACAGGGCCTACCGCCAGCAGTTCTTC
CASSDGDRAYRQQFF